The rows below give T cell receptor beta chains drawn from one sample of a study of cytomegalovirus exposure and HLA in healthy donors. The method was immunoSEQ multiplex PCR; TCRdb's version includes in-frame clones alone and lacks a portion of them. This sample has more than 90,000 clones, with under 70% found just once. Material for sequencing was PBMCs. The origin of the receptors is a man under 40 in good health and CMV-seropositive. Both conserved end residues are part of each CDR3. The order of the fields is CDR3 length, D gene, J gene, clone size, V gene, CDR3 DNA, CDR3 protein. D genes are given only for firm matches. Size is stated for part of the rows, as once, few or many counts, or as a class when the clone is expanded.

len: 16
d_gene: TRBD1
j_gene: TRBJ1-6
abundance: -
v_gene: TRBV7-2
CDR3nt: TGTGCCAGCAGCTTCTATCCAGGGGGCGTTAATTCACCCCTCCACTTT
CDR3aa: CASSFYPGGVNSPLHF

len: 16
d_gene: TRBD1
j_gene: TRBJ2-2
abundance: -
v_gene: TRBV7-3
CDR3nt: TGTGCCAGCAGCCCTTACCGGGACAGGGGTGGCGGGGAGCTGTTTTTT
CDR3aa: CASSPYRDRGGGELFF

len: 15
d_gene: TRBD1
j_gene: TRBJ1-1
abundance: -
v_gene: TRBV19
CDR3nt: TGTGCCAGTAGTATAGCCGCGACAGGGAAGACTGAAGCTTTCTTT
CDR3aa: CASSIAATGKTEAFF

len: 15
d_gene: TRBD2
j_gene: TRBJ2-5
abundance: -
v_gene: TRBV5-5
CDR3nt: TGTGCCAGCAGCGGCGGGGGGGCAGCCCAAGAGACCCAGTACTTC
CDR3aa: CASSGGGAAQETQYF

len: 14
d_gene: -
j_gene: TRBJ1-2
abundance: -
v_gene: TRBV6-1
CDR3nt: TGTGCCAGCTACAGGGCCGGCAGGTACTATGGCTACACCTTC
CDR3aa: CASYRAGRYYGYTF

len: 12
d_gene: -
j_gene: TRBJ1-1
abundance: -
v_gene: TRBV7-9
CDR3nt: TGTGCCAGCAGCCTGGGTGGGAGCGAAGCTTTCTTT
CDR3aa: CASSLGGSEAFF

len: 17
d_gene: TRBD2
j_gene: TRBJ2-5
abundance: -
v_gene: TRBV5-1
CDR3nt: TGCGCCAGCAGCTTGGGGACAGCGGGGGGAGGGCAAGAGACCCAGTACTTC
CDR3aa: CASSLGTAGGGQETQYF

len: 11
d_gene: -
j_gene: TRBJ2-3
abundance: -
v_gene: TRBV29-1
CDR3nt: TGCAGCGTTGAAACCCAGGATACGCAGTATTTT
CDR3aa: CSVETQDTQYF

len: 15
d_gene: TRBD1
j_gene: TRBJ1-2
abundance: -
v_gene: TRBV7-9
CDR3nt: TGTGCCAGCAGCACTAGACAGGGACGGGGTGATGGCTACACCTTC
CDR3aa: CASSTRQGRGDGYTF

len: 11
d_gene: -
j_gene: TRBJ2-7
abundance: -
v_gene: TRBV5-1
CDR3nt: TGCGCCAGCAGCGACTACTACGAGCAGTACTTC
CDR3aa: CASSDYYEQYF

len: 15
d_gene: -
j_gene: TRBJ2-3
abundance: -
v_gene: TRBV5-4
CDR3nt: TGTGCCAGCAGCTTTACCCCTAGAGAGGCAGATACGCAGTATTTT
CDR3aa: CASSFTPREADTQYF

len: 20
d_gene: TRBD1
j_gene: TRBJ2-2
abundance: -
v_gene: TRBV7-8
CDR3nt: TGTGCCAGCAGCTTAGCTTCCGGGACAGGTCCCTTCGCGAACACCGGGGAGCTGTTTTTT
CDR3aa: CASSLASGTGPFANTGELFF

len: 19
d_gene: TRBD2
j_gene: TRBJ2-3
abundance: few
v_gene: TRBV7-9
CDR3nt: TGTGCCAGCAGCTCCGACCGGACTAGCGGGAGTGTAAGGACAGATACGCAGTATTTT
CDR3aa: CASSSDRTSGSVRTDTQYF

len: 19
d_gene: TRBD1
j_gene: TRBJ1-2
abundance: -
v_gene: TRBV12-5
CDR3nt: TGTGCTAGTGGTTTGAGGTTCGGAGGGCAGGGGGACCAGGGCTATGGCTACACCTTC
CDR3aa: CASGLRFGGQGDQGYGYTF

len: 14
d_gene: -
j_gene: TRBJ1-5
abundance: -
v_gene: TRBV9
CDR3nt: TGTGCCAGCAGCGTAGGAACAGGCAATCAGCCCCAGCATTTT
CDR3aa: CASSVGTGNQPQHF

len: 12
d_gene: -
j_gene: TRBJ2-7
abundance: -
v_gene: TRBV7-9
CDR3nt: TGTGCCAGCAGCCGAAGTCTAGGCGAGCAGTACTTC
CDR3aa: CASSRSLGEQYF

len: 17
d_gene: TRBD2
j_gene: TRBJ2-4
abundance: -
v_gene: TRBV5-1
CDR3nt: TGCGCCAGCAGCTTGGCCTGGATAGCGGGGGGGAAAAACATTCAGTACTTC
CDR3aa: CASSLAWIAGGKNIQYF

len: 12
d_gene: TRBD1
j_gene: TRBJ1-4
abundance: -
v_gene: TRBV30
CDR3nt: TGTGCCTGGACCAGGGGGCAGGAAAAACTGTTTTTT
CDR3aa: CAWTRGQEKLFF

len: 14
d_gene: -
j_gene: TRBJ2-3
abundance: -
v_gene: TRBV12-5
CDR3nt: TGTGCTAGTGGTTTGGGGACACGCACAGATACGCAGTATTTT
CDR3aa: CASGLGTRTDTQYF

len: 15
d_gene: -
j_gene: TRBJ1-6
abundance: few
v_gene: TRBV7-9
CDR3nt: TGTTCCAGCGCCTTGGGTACTACGGCAAATTCACCCCTCCACTTT
CDR3aa: CSSALGTTANSPLHF

len: 13
d_gene: TRBD1
j_gene: TRBJ2-2
abundance: -
v_gene: TRBV29-1
CDR3nt: TGCAGCGCTCGGACAGGGTCAGCCGGGGAGCTGTTTTTT
CDR3aa: CSARTGSAGELFF

len: 17
d_gene: TRBD2
j_gene: TRBJ2-3
abundance: few
v_gene: TRBV5-1
CDR3nt: TGCGCCAGCAGCCAACGGGCTAGCGGGGCCACCACAGATACGCAGTATTTT
CDR3aa: CASSQRASGATTDTQYF

len: 15
d_gene: -
j_gene: TRBJ1-6
abundance: -
v_gene: TRBV7-6
CDR3nt: TGTGCCAGCAGCTGGGGGGGTAGCGGGAATTCACCCCTCCACTTT
CDR3aa: CASSWGGSGNSPLHF

len: 17
d_gene: TRBD1
j_gene: TRBJ2-2
abundance: -
v_gene: TRBV4-3
CDR3nt: TGCGCCAGCAGCCAAGATCTTGGGACAGCCTTGACCGGGGAGCTGTTTTTT
CDR3aa: CASSQDLGTALTGELFF

len: 17
d_gene: TRBD2
j_gene: TRBJ2-1
abundance: -
v_gene: TRBV9
CDR3nt: TGTGCCAGCAGCACACGTCTACTAGCGGGAGATCACAATGAGCAGTTCTTC
CDR3aa: CASSTRLLAGDHNEQFF

len: 14
d_gene: TRBD2
j_gene: TRBJ2-3
abundance: few
v_gene: TRBV11-3
CDR3nt: TGTGCCAGCAGGCGGGAGTATAGCACAGATACGCAGTATTTT
CDR3aa: CASRREYSTDTQYF

len: 15
d_gene: TRBD2
j_gene: TRBJ2-5
abundance: -
v_gene: TRBV7-8
CDR3nt: TGTGCCAGCAGCTTAGGGGGGACTAGCGACGAGACCCAGTACTTC
CDR3aa: CASSLGGTSDETQYF

len: 11
d_gene: -
j_gene: TRBJ2-5
abundance: -
v_gene: TRBV29-1
CDR3nt: TGCAGCGCTCTCAAGGGGGAGACCCAGTACTTC
CDR3aa: CSALKGETQYF

len: 11
d_gene: -
j_gene: TRBJ2-3
abundance: few
v_gene: TRBV2
CDR3nt: TGTGCCAGCCAGTTGCATAATACGCAGTATTTT
CDR3aa: CASQLHNTQYF

len: 14
d_gene: TRBD2
j_gene: TRBJ2-7
abundance: -
v_gene: TRBV5-1
CDR3nt: TGCGCCAGCAGCGGGGTCCCCGCGGGGGGCGAGCAGTACTTC
CDR3aa: CASSGVPAGGEQYF

len: 16
d_gene: -
j_gene: TRBJ2-3
abundance: -
v_gene: TRBV10-1
CDR3nt: TGCGCCAGCAGTGAGGTCGGTATCTCCGGCACAGATACGCAGTATTTT
CDR3aa: CASSEVGISGTDTQYF

len: 15
d_gene: -
j_gene: TRBJ1-5
abundance: -
v_gene: TRBV28
CDR3nt: TGTGCCAGCGGGTCGACAGGCATAAGCAATCAGCCCCAGCATTTT
CDR3aa: CASGSTGISNQPQHF

len: 13
d_gene: TRBD1
j_gene: TRBJ2-5
abundance: -
v_gene: TRBV28
CDR3nt: TGTGCCAGCAGTTTGGGACAGGAAGAGACCCAGTACTTC
CDR3aa: CASSLGQEETQYF

len: 13
d_gene: TRBD1
j_gene: TRBJ1-2
abundance: -
v_gene: TRBV9
CDR3nt: TGTGCCAGCAGCGTAGTTGGAGACAGGGGGCGAGCCTTC
CDR3aa: CASSVVGDRGRAF